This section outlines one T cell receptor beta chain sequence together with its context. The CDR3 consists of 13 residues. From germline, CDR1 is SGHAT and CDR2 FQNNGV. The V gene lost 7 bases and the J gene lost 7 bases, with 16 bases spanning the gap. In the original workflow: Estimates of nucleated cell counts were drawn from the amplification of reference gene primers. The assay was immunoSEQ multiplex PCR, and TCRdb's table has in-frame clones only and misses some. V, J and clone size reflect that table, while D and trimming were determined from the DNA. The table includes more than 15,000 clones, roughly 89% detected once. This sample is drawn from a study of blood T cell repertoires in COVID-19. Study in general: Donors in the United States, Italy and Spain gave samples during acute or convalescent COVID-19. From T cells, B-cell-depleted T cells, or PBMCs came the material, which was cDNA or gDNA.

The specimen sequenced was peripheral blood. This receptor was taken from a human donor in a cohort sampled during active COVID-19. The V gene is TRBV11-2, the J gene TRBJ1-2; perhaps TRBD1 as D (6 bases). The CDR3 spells CASTPGAEVGYTF. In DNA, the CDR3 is TGTGCCAGCACCCCAGGGGCTGAGGTTGGCTACACCTTC.